This passage covers 3 T cell receptor beta chains from one sample sequenced in a study of shared clonotypes between healthy human individuals (dated by TCRdb to about 2020). The method was the immunoSEQ multiplex PCR assay. TCRdb took this table from immuneACCESS and kept in-frame rearrangements with V and J called. Such tables lack part of the clones; where checked against another copy, unresolved V genes explain under half of the gap, and the rest is unexplained. The sample includes 2 million to 2.5 million clones, with around 95% observed a single time. Together, the top ten hold approximately 0.13% of the sample. Material: naive CD4+ T cells sorted from blood. Read against the paper, the sample's cell subset or site label means: CD45RA+ positively selected. Source of these receptors: a man between 18 and 35 years old in good health.

V usage is TRBV6-5 and J usage is TRBJ2-7; tentatively, D is TRBD1 (5 bases). This CDR3 region has 13 residues. Per the germline V gene, CDR1 is MNHEY and CDR2 is SVGAGI. Trimming removed 6 bases at V and 1 base at J, with 10 bases between. This CDR3 is CASSRQISYEQYF. The CDR3 DNA sequence: TGTGCCAGCAGCCGACAGATATCCTACGAGCAGTACTTC.

The rearrangement uses TRBV7-3 and TRBJ1-6, with D uncertain. V gave up 1 base and J gave up 8 bases, with 6 bases separating them. The CDR3 runs to 13 residues. Germline V CDR1 and CDR2: SGHTA, FQGTGA. CDR3 loop: CASSLIDDSPLHF. The CDR3 coding sequence is TGTGCCAGCAGCTTAATTGACGATTCACCCCTCCACTTT.

This clone was observed once. In the same sample, other DNA sequences code for this CDR3. This chain joins TRBV6-5 and TRBJ2-7; 10 nucleotides line up with TRBD1. Germline V CDR1 and CDR2: MNHEY, SVGAGI. Trimming removed 6 bases from V and 6 bases from J; junction bases left unmatched: 2. This CDR3 spans 12 amino acids. CDR3 DNA: TGTGCCAGCAGCCGACAGGGGGCCGAGCAGTACTTC. Translating gives CASSRQGAEQYF.